This T cell receptor beta chain was sequenced for a study of CD8 T cells in ankylosing spondylitis. Library preparation for TCR beta used quantitative 5'-RACE with molecular barcodes. TCRdb recomputed calls from the 5' RACE reads with MiXCR, one row per CDR3 protein. The sample holds about 150,000 distinct CDR3 sequences, roughly 44% seen once. This CDR3 has 13 amino acids. V lost 6 bases, J lost 3 bases, and 12 bases lay in between. Germline V gives CDR1 LNHNV, CDR2 YYDKDF (reference sequence). In its sample, this clonotype was seen many times. Its antigen is unidentified. Study-level findings and limits: There was a TCR beta motif, made of 7 or 8 highly homologous variants, that appeared characteristic of ankylosing spondylitis blood. Clones linked to disease, bearing a CD8+ phenotype, were relatively rare in peripheral blood.

The source is a male donor with ankylosing spondylitis. This rearrangement joins TRBV15 to TRBJ2-7; possible D gene TRBD1, 6 bases. The sample taken for sequencing was synovial fluid, either unsorted or a sorted T cell fraction (not recorded which). The CDR3 nucleotides are TGTGCCACCAGTAAGGGCAGGGGCTACGAGCAGTACTTC. It yields the protein CATSKGRGYEQYF.